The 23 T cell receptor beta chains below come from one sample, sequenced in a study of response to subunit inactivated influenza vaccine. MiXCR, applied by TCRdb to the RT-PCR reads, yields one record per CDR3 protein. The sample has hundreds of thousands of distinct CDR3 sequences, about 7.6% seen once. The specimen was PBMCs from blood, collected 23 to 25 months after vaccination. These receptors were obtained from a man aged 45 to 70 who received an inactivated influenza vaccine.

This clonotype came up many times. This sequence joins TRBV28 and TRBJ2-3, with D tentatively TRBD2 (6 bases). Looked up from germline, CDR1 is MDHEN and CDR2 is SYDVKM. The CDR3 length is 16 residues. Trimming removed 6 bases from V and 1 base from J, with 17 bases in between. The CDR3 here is CASSPLGVAGTDTQYF. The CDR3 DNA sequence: TGTGCCAGCAGCCCGCTCGGGGTAGCGGGCACAGATACGCAGTATTTT. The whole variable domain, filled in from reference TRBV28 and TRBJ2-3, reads DVKVTQSSRYLVKRTGEKVFLECVQDMDHENMFWYRQDPGLGLRLIYFSYDVKMKEKGDIPEGYSVSREKKERFSLILESASTNQTSMYLCASSPLGVAGTDTQYFGPGTRLTVL.

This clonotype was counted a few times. The CDR3 DNA follows: TGCGCCAGCAGGCGCTCTAGCGGGGGCGGAAATGAGCAGTTCTTC. Translated: CASRRSSGGGNEQFF. This sequence joins TRBV5-1 and TRBJ2-1, with 10 bases identical to TRBD2. The CDR3 is 15 amino acids. V was clipped by 5 bases and J by 7 bases; unmatched bases: 9. Germline V CDR1 and CDR2: SGHRS, YFSETQ.

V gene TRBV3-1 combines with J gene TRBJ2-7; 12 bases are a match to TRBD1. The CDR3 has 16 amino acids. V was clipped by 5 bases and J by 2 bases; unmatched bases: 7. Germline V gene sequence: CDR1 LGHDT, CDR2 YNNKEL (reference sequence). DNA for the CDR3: TGTGCCAGCAGCTCGCCGGGACAGGGGGCCCCCTACGAGCAGTACTTC. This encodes CASSSPGQGAPYEQYF.

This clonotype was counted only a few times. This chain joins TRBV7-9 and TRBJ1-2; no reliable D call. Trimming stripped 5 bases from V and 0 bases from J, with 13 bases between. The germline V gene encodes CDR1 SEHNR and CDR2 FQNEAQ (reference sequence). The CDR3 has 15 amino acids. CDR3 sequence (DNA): TGTGCCAGCAGCCCAACAGCGCAACCTAACTATGGCTACACCTTC. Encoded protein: CASSPTAQPNYGYTF.

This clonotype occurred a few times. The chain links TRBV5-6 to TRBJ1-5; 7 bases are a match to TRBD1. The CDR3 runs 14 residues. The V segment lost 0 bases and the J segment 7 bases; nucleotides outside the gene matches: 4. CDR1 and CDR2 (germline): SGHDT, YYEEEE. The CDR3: CASSLAGQPQPQHF. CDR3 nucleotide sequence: TGTGCCAGCAGCTTGGCGGGACAGCCCCAGCCCCAGCATTTT.

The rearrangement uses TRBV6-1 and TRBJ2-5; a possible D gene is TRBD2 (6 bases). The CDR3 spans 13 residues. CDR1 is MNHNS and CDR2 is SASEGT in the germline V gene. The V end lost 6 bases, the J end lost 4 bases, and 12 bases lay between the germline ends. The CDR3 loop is CASRPPGVETQYF. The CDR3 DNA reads TGTGCCAGCAGGCCCCCGGGGGTAGAGACCCAGTACTTC.

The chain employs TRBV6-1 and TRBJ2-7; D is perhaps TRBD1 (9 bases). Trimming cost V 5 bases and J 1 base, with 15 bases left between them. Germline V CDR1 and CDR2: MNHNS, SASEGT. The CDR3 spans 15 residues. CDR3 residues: CASSRGGTGSYEQYF. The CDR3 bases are TGTGCCAGCAGTCGGGGGGGGACAGGGTCCTACGAGCAGTACTTC.

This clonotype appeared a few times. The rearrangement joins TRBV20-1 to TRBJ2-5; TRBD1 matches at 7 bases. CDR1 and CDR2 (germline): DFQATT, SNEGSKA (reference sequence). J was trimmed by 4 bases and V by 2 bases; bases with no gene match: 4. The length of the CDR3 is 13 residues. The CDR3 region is CSARQTGPETQYF. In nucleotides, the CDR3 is TGCAGTGCTAGACAGACAGGGCCAGAGACCCAGTACTTC.

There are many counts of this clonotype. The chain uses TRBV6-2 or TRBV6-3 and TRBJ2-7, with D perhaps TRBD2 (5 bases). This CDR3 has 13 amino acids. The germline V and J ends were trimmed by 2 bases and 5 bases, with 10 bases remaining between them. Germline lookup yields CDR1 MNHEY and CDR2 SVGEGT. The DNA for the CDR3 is TGTGCCAGCAGTTACCTATTGAGGGACGAGCAGTACTTC. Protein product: CASSYLLRDEQYF.

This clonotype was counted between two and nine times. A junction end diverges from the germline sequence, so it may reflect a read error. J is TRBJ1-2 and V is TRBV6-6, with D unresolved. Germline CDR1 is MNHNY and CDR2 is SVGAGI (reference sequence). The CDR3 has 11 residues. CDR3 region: CASRYSYGYTF. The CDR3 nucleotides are TGTGCCAGCAGATACTCATATGGCTACACCTTC.

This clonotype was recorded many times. CDR3 DNA: TGTGCCAGCCTGGAGCGGGTCCGTGGTAATGAGCAGTTCTTC. This sequence encodes CASLERVRGNEQFF. The rearrangement joins TRBV6-6 to TRBJ2-1, with a weak D call TRBD2 (6 bases). CDR3 length: 14 amino acids. Germline V gives CDR1 MNHNY, CDR2 SVGAGI (reference sequence). The V end lost 8 bases, the J end lost 7 bases, and 18 bases lay between the germline ends.

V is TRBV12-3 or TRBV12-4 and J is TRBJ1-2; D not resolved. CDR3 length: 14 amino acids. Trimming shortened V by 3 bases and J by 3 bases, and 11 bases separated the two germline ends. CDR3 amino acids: CASSFGRTHYGYTF. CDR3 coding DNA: TGTGCCAGCAGTTTCGGTAGGACGCACTATGGCTACACCTTC.

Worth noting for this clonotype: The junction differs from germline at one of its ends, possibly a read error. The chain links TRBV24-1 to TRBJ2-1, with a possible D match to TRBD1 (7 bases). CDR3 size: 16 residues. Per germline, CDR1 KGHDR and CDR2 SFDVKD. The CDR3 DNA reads TGTGCCACCAGTGACTATCAGGGGGGCTCCTACAATGGGCAGTTCTTC. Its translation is CATSDYQGGSYNGQFF.

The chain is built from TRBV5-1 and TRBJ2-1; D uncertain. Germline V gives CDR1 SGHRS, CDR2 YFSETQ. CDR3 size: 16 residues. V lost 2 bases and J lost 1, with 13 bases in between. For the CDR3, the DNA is TGCGCCAGCAGCTTCGGAGTGGGCTCGTCCTACAATGAGCAGTTCTTC. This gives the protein CASSFGVGSSYNEQFF.

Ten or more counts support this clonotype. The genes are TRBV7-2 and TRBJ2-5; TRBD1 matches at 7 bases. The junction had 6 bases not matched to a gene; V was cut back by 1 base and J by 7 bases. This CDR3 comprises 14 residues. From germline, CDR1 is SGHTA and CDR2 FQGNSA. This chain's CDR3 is CASSLGQGEWTQYF. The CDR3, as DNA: TGTGCCAGCAGCTTAGGGCAGGGGGAATGGACCCAGTACTTC.

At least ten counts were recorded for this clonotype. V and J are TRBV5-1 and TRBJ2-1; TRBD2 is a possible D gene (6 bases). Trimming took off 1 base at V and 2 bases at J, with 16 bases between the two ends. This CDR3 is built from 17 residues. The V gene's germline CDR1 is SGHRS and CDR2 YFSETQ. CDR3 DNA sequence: TGCGCCAGCAGCTTGAGGGGAGTAGCGGCCCCCTACAATGAGCAGTTCTTC. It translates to CASSLRGVAAPYNEQFF.

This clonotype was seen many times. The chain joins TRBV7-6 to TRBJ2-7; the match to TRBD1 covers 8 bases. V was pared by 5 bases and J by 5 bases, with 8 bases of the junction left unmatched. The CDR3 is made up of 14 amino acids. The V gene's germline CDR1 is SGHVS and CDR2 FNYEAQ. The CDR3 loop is CASSLRTGNNEQYF. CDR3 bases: TGTGCCAGCAGCCTAAGGACAGGGAATAACGAGCAGTACTTC.

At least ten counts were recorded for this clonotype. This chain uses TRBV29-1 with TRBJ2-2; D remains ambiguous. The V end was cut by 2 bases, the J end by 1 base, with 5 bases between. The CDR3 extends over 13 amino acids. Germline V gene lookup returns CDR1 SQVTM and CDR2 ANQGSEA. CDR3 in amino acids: CSVERQNTGELFF. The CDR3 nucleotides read TGCAGCGTTGAAAGGCAGAACACCGGGGAGCTGTTTTTT.

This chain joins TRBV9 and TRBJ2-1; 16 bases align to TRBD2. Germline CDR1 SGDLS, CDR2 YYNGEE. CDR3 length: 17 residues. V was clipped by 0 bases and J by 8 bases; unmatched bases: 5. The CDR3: CASSVGGLAGGHYEQFF. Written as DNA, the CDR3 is TGTGCCAGCAGCGTAGGGGGACTAGCGGGGGGGCACTATGAGCAGTTCTTC. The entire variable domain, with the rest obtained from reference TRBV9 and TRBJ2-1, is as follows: DSGVTQTPKHLITATGQRVTLRCSPRSGDLSVYWYQQSLDQGLQFLIQYYNGEERAKGNILERFSAQQFPDLHSELNLSSLELGDSALYFCASSVGGLAGGHYEQFFGPGTRLTVL.

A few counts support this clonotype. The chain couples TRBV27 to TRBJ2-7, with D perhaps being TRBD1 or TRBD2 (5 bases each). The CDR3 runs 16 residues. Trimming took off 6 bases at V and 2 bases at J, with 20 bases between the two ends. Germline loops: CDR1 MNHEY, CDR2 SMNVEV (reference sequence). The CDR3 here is CASSPHRGPSPYEQYF. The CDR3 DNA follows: TGTGCCAGCAGCCCACACCGGGGCCCTTCCCCCTACGAGCAGTACTTC.

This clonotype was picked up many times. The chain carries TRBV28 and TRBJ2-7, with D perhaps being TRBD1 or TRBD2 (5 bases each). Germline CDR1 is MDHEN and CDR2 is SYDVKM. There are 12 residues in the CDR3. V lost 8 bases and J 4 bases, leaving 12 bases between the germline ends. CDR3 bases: TGTGCCAGCGGGGGTTATAGGTACGAGCAGTACTTC. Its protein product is CASGGYRYEQYF.

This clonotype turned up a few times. The chain's CDR3 is CASRGQLEQYF. The CDR3 nucleotides are TGTGCCAGCAGGGGACAGCTGGAGCAGTACTTC. V is TRBV7-2 and J is TRBJ2-7; 7 bases match TRBD1. Germline CDR1 SGHTA, CDR2 FQGNSA. J was trimmed by 7 bases and V by 6 bases; bases with no gene match: 3. The CDR3 is 11 amino acids.

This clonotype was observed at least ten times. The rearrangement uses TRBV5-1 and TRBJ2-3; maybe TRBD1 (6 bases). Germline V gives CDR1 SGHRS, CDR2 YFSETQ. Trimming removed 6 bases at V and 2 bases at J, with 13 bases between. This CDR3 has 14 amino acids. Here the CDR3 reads CASTPGQNTDTQYF. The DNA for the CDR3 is TGCGCCAGCACCCCCGGACAGAACACAGATACGCAGTATTTT.